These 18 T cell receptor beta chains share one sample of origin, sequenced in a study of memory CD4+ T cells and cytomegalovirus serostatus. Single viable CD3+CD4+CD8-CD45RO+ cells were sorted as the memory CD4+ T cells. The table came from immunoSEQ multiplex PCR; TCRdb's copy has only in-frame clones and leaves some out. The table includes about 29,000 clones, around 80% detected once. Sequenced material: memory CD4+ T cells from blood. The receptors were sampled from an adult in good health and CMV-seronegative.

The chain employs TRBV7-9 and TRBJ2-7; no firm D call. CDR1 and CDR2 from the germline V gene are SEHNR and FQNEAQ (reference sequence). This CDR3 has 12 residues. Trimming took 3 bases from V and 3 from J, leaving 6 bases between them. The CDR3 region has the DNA TGTGCCAGCAGCTTTAGTAACTACGAGCAGTACTTC. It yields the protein CASSFSNYEQYF.

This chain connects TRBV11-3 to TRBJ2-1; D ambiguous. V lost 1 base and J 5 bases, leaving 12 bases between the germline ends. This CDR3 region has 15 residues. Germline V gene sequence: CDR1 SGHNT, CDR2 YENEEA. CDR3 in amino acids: CASSLGQTKHNEQFF. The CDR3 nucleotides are TGTGCCAGCAGCTTAGGACAAACGAAACACAATGAGCAGTTCTTC.

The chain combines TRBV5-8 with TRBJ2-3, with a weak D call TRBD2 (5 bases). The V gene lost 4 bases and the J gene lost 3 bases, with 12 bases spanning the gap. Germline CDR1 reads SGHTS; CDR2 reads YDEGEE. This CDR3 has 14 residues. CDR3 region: CASSPGLRTDTQYF. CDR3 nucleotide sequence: TGTGCCAGCAGCCCCGGACTCCGAACAGATACGCAGTATTTT.

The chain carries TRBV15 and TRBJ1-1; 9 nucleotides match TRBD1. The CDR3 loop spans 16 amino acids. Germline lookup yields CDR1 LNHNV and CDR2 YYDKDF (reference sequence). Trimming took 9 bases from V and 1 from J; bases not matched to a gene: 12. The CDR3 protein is CATDRADRGTNTEAFF. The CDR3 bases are TGTGCCACTGACAGGGCGGACAGGGGAACGAACACTGAAGCTTTCTTT.

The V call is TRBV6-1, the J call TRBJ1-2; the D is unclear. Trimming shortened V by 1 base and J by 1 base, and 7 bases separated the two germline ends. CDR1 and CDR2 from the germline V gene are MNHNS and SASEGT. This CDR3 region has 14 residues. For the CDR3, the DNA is TGTGCCAGCAGTGAAGGACGGGATAACTATGGCTACACCTTC. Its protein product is CASSEGRDNYGYTF.

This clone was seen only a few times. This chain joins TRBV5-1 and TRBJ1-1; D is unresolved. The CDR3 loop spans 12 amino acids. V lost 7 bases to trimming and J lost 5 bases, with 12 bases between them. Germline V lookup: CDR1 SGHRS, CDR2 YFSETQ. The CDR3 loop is CASGRDDTEAFF. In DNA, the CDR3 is TGCGCCAGCGGGAGGGATGATACTGAAGCTTTCTTT.

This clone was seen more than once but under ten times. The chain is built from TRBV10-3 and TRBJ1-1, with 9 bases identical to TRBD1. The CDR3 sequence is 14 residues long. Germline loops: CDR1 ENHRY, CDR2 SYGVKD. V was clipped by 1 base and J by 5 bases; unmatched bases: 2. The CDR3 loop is CAISELDRGTEAFF. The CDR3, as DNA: TGTGCCATCAGTGAGTTGGACAGGGGAACTGAAGCTTTCTTT.

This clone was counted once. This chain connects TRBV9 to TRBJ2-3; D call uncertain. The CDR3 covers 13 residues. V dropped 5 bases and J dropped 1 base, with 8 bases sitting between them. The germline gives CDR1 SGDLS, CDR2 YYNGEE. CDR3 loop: CASSPGGTDTQYF. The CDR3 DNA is TGTGCCAGCAGTCCCGGTGGCACAGATACGCAGTATTTT.

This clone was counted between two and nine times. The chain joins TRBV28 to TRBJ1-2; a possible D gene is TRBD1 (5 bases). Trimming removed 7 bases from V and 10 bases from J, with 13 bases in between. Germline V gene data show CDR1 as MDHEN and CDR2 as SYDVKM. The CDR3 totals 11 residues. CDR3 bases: TGTGCCAGCAAACAGGATTCGACCTACACCTTC. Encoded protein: CASKQDSTYTF.

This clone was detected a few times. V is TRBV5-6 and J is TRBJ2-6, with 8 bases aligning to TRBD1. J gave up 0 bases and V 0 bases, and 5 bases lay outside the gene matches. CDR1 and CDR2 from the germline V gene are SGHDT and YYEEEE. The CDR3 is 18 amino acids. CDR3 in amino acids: CASSLGWTGYSGANVLTF. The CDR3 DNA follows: TGTGCCAGCAGCTTGGGTTGGACAGGGTACTCTGGGGCCAACGTCCTGACTTTC.

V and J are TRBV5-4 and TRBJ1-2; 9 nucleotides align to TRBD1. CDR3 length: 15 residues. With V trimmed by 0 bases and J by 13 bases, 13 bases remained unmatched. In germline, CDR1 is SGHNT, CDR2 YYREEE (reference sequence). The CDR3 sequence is CASSLGGQGGGPITF. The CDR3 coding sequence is TGTGCCAGCAGCTTGGGGGGACAGGGAGGAGGTCCGATCACCTTC.

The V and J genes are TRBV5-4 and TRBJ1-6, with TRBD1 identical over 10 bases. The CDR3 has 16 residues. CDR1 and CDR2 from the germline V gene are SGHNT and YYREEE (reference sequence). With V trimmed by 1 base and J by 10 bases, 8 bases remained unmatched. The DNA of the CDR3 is TGTGCCAGCAGCTTGCGGGACAGGGGCCGATCATCACCCCTCCACTTT. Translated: CASSLRDRGRSSPLHF.

The CDR3 nucleotides read TGTGCCAGTAGTAATAATCTCCGGCTGCCGGATAGCAATCAGCCCCAGCATTTT. It encodes CASSNNLRLPDSNQPQHF. The chain recombines TRBV19 with TRBJ1-5; D is unresolved. V lost 4 bases to trimming and J lost 0 bases, with 19 bases between them. The CDR3 totals 18 residues. Germline V gene sequence: CDR1 LNHDA, CDR2 SQIVND (reference sequence).

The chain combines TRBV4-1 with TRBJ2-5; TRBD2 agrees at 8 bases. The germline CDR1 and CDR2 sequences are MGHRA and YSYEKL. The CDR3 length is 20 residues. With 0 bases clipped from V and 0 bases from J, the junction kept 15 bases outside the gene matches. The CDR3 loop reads CASSQESPTMSGGYQETQYF. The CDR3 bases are TGCGCCAGCAGCCAAGAAAGTCCGACTATGAGCGGGGGATACCAAGAGACCCAGTACTTC.

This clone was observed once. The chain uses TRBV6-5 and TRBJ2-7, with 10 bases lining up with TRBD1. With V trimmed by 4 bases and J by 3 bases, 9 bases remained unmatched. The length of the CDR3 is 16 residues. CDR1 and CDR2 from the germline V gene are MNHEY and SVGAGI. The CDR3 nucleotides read TGTGCCAGCAGTTCCCCGACAGGGGGCGGTTTCTACGAGCAGTACTTC. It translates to CASSSPTGGGFYEQYF.

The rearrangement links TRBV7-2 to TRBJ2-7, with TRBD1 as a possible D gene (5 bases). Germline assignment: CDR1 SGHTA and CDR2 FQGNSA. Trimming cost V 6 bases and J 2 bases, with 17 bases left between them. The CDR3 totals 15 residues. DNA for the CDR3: TGTGCCAGCAGTCCCGGGTTGGGGCGAACCTACGAGCAGTACTTC. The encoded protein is CASSPGLGRTYEQYF.

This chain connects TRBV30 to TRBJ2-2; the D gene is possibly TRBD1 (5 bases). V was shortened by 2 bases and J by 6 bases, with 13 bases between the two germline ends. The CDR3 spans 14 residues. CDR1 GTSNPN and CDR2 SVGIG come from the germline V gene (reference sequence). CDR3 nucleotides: TGTGCCTGGAGTAAGGGCAGGGTGGCCGGGGAGCTGTTTTTT. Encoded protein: CAWSKGRVAGELFF.

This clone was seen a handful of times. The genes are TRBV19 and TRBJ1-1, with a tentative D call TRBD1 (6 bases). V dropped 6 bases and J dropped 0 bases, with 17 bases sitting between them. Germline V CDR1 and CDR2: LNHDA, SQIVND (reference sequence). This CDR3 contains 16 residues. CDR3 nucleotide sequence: TGTGCCAGTAGGGATAGACAGGCGATCATGAACACTGAAGCTTTCTTT. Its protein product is CASRDRQAIMNTEAFF.